This T cell receptor (beta chain) was obtained from a study of graft-versus-host responses after intestinal transplantation. Germline V gene sequence: CDR1 SGDLS, CDR2 YYNGEE. V was shortened by 3 bases and J by 7 bases, with 19 bases between the two germline ends. The length of the CDR3 is 16 residues. Method: immunoSEQ multiplex PCR; TCRdb's copy keeps in-frame clones and lacks some. The sample lists about 57,000 clones, over 85% seen once, with approximately 1.6% in the top ten. This clonotype was obtained from a human patient who received an intestinal transplant, so some T cells may come from the graft donor. The rearrangement joins TRBV9 to TRBJ2-2; possibly TRBD1 for D (6 bases). Sequences were derived from PBMCs, sampled 26 days after transplant. The chain's CDR3 is CASSGVVWGPSGELFF. The CDR3 DNA reads TGTGCCAGCAGCGGTGTTGTATGGGGGCCGAGCGGGGAGCTGTTTTTT.